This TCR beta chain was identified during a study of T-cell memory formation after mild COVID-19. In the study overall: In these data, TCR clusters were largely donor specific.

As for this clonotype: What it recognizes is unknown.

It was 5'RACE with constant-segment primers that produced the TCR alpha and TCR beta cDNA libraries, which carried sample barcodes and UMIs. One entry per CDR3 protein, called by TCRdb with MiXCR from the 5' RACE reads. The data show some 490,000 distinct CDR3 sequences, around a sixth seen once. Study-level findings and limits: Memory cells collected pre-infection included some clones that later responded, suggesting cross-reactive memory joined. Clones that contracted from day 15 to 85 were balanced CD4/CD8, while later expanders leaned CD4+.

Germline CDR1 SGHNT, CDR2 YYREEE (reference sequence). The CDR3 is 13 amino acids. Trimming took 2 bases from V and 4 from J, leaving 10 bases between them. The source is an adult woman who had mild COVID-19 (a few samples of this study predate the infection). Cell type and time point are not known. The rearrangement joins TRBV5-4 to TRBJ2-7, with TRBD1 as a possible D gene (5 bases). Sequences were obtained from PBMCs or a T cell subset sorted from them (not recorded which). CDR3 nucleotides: TGTGCCAGCAGCTTTGCGCAGGGTTACGAGCAGTACTTC. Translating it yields CASSFAQGYEQYF.